The entry that follows covers one T cell receptor beta chain sequence. Its specificity is unknown. Sequencing used immunoSEQ multiplex PCR; TCRdb keeps in-frame clones, though not all of them. The repertoire holds fewer than 1.8 million clones, with around 98.5% as singletons. V dropped 1 base and J dropped 1 base, with 11 bases sitting between them. CDR1 and CDR2 (germline): SGHRS, YFSETQ. CDR3 size: 15 residues. The sample belongs to a study of shared clonotypes between healthy human individuals. The study, taken as a whole, reports: Naive subsets tended to show greater estimated richness than memory subsets. Sharing across four donors was highest in naive CD4 (roughly 5%) and lowest in memory CD8 (0.4%).

A split of CD4+ cells into CD45RA+ naive and CD45RA-negative memory subsets was performed. Sequenced: naive CD4+ T cells sorted from blood. Noted subset: CD45RA+ positively selected. This sequence originates from a young man in good health. The rearrangement joins TRBV5-1 to TRBJ1-1; D ambiguous. The CDR3 region is CASSLLDGENTEAFF. The CDR3 DNA follows: TGCGCCAGCAGCTTGCTTGACGGAGAGAACACTGAAGCTTTCTTT.